These 4 T cell receptor beta chains came from one sample sequenced in a study of T-cell reconstitution after alpha-beta-depleted transplantation in children. Unique molecular identifiers tagged the TCRbeta library. MiXCR, applied by TCRdb to the PCR reads, yields one record per CDR3 protein. Of around 500,000 distinct CDR3 sequences in the sample, around 13% were seen once. The specimen was PBMCs from the stem cell graft donor, collected from the stem cell graft. Receptor source: a human donor who donated a stem cell graft to a child with combined immunodeficiency.

This clonotype has a count of ten or more. This chain links TRBV4-3 with TRBJ1-1; D unclear. The V and J ends lost 0 bases and 11 bases respectively, with 22 bases between them. The germline V gene encodes CDR1 LGHNA and CDR2 YSLEER. The CDR3 contains 16 residues. The CDR3 here is CASSQDRAGNGLKAFF. CDR3 coding DNA: TGCGCCAGCAGCCAAGATAGGGCGGGGAACGGATTGAAGGCTTTCTTT.

This clonotype was picked up a small number of times. CDR3 residues: CASSTPGGSTDTQYF. CDR3 nucleotide sequence: TGTGCCAGCAGCACCCCCGGGGGGAGCACAGATACGCAGTATTTT. The rearrangement links TRBV9 to TRBJ2-3, with 7 bases lining up with TRBD2. J lost 0 bases, V lost 4 bases, and 5 bases had no gene match. The CDR3 totals 15 residues. Germline CDR1 reads SGDLS; CDR2 reads YYNGEE.

CDR3 DNA sequence: TGTGCCACCTCTAGCGGGAAAGGAGTCACAGATACGCAGTATTTT. This translates into CATSSGKGVTDTQYF. The rearrangement uses TRBV6-1 and TRBJ2-3; 9 bases fit TRBD2. The CDR3 contains 15 residues. V shed 10 bases and J 2 bases; nucleotides not matched to a gene: 10. Germline CDR1 and CDR2: MNHNS and SASEGT.

This clonotype was recorded at least ten times. This chain joins TRBV10-3 and TRBJ2-7; the match to TRBD2 covers 12 bases. This CDR3 has 14 amino acids. CDR1 is ENHRY, CDR2 SYGVKD, per germline. V trimming: 5 bases; J trimming: 5 bases; junction bases outside the gene matches: 4. In nucleotides, the CDR3 is TGTGCCATCAGTCCTAGCGGGGGGGCCCACGAGCAGTACTTC. This gives the protein CAISPSGGAHEQYF.